This paragraph covers one T cell receptor beta chain sequence. The repertoire was sequenced with immunoSEQ multiplex PCR; TCRdb's copy has only in-frame clones and lacks some. Of roughly 380,000 clones in the sample, approximately 90% are singletons; the top ten hold roughly 3.9%. Patients in Seattle were enrolled during active infection, then followed longitudinally. The data stem from a study of blood T cell repertoires in COVID-19. Whole-study context: Italy, Spain and the United States were the sources of the convalescent and acute COVID-19 samples. From T cells, B-cell-depleted T cells, or PBMCs came the material, which was cDNA or gDNA.

Germline-derived CDR1 and CDR2 are SGHDT and YYEEEE. V was clipped by 1 base and J by 6 bases, with 5 bases between them. This CDR3 contains 12 residues. The TCR sequence derives from a woman in her fifties or sixties with COVID-19, enrolled during active disease. Sequenced sample: peripheral blood. The chain combines TRBV5-6 with TRBJ1-5; D is undetermined. This CDR3 is CASSLSGQPQHF. DNA of the CDR3: TGTGCCAGCAGCTTGTCGGGTCAGCCCCAGCATTTT.